Shown below are 23 T cell receptor beta chains from a single sample sequenced in a study of vaccination effects on CD4 cells after COVID-19. In the ViraFEST assay, antigen-specific CD4+ clonotypes were identified by expansion after peptide-pool stimulation. Isolating CD4+ T cells followed 9 to 10 days of culture. What these receptors recognize is not known. This table comes from immunoSEQ multiplex PCR, and its TCRdb copy is limited to in-frame clones, with some not included. The table records about 61,000 clones, roughly 81% of them present only once. The sequencing used CD4+ T cells from PBMCs cultured with HCoV-229E spike peptides, collected before COVID-19 vaccination. Receptors originate from a human donor who received a COVID-19 vaccine.

The J gene is TRBJ2-1, the V gene TRBV15; D uncertain. The CDR3 extends over 13 amino acids. Germline V gene lookup returns CDR1 LNHNV and CDR2 YYDKDF (reference sequence). V gave up 0 bases and J gave up 9 bases, with 9 bases separating them. CDR3 protein: CATSREVRREQFF. As DNA, the CDR3 is TGTGCCACCAGCAGAGAGGTACGGCGTGAGCAGTTCTTC.

Note on this clone: One end of the junction varies from germline; a read error may be responsible. This chain links TRBV5-4 with TRBJ1-1; a weak D match, TRBD1 (5 bases). From germline, CDR1 is SGHNT and CDR2 YYREEE (reference sequence). CDR3 length equals 14 residues. The CDR3 bases are TGTGCCAGCAGCTGGGCAGGGATGAACACTAAAGCTTTCTTT. Its protein is CASSWAGMNTKAFF.

This clone came up once. The chain couples TRBV4-1 to TRBJ2-2; the match to TRBD2 covers 10 bases. This CDR3 comprises 21 residues. In germline, CDR1 is MGHRA, CDR2 YSYEKL. With V trimmed by 1 base and J by 5 bases, 19 bases remained unmatched. CDR3 sequence: CASSQGGGGTAGGRRTGELFF. The CDR3 DNA reads as TGCGCCAGCAGCCAAGGAGGGGGAGGGACAGCGGGGGGGCGAAGGACCGGGGAGCTGTTTTTT.

The chain carries TRBV2 and TRBJ2-7; D is perhaps TRBD2 (6 bases). V was pared by 2 bases and J by 6 bases, with 11 bases between. Germline CDR1 is SNHLY and CDR2 is FYNNEI. This CDR3 is 13 amino acids long. The CDR3 DNA is TGTGCCAGCAGTGAAAGTCGGGGGACCGAGCAGTACGTC. It translates to CASSESRGTEQYV.

This chain links TRBV9 with TRBJ2-2; D perhaps matches TRBD1 (6 bases). The ends were cut back, 3 bases at V and 2 bases at J, with 11 bases in the middle. The CDR3 runs to 15 residues. Germline V gene sequence: CDR1 SGDLS, CDR2 YYNGEE. In DNA form, the CDR3 reads TGTGCCAGCAGCGCTATGACAGGAAACACCGGGGAGCTGTTTTTT. Amino acids: CASSAMTGNTGELFF.

The chain employs TRBV6-5 and TRBJ2-5; TRBD1 agrees at 9 bases. CDR3 length equals 15 residues. Germline CDR1 and CDR2: MNHEY and SVGAGI. After removal of 7 bases from V and 5 bases from J, the junction contained 11 bases not matched to a gene. As DNA, the CDR3 is TGTGCCAGCATCCCGGGACAGGGAAGGTCGGAGACCCAGTACTTC. Encoded protein: CASIPGQGRSETQYF.

The chain carries TRBV5-1 and TRBJ1-2; D is perhaps TRBD1 (5 bases). CDR3 length equals 14 residues. The germline CDR1 and CDR2 sequences are SGHRS and YFSETQ. Trimming removed 0 bases at V and 0 bases at J, with 6 bases between. The CDR3 spells CASSLGGPNYGYTF. The CDR3 coding sequence is TGCGCCAGCAGCTTGGGGGGCCCTAACTATGGCTACACCTTC.

The chain is built from TRBV6-5 and TRBJ1-5; no clear D. This CDR3 contains 13 residues. V was clipped by 0 bases and J by 7 bases, with 7 bases between them. Germline values: CDR1 MNHEY, CDR2 SVGAGI. CDR3 in amino acids: CASSYSIGQPQHF. In DNA form, the CDR3 reads TGTGCCAGCAGTTACTCGATCGGCCAGCCCCAGCATTTT.

The rearrangement uses TRBV24-1 and TRBJ1-1; unclear D gene. The germline V gene encodes CDR1 KGHDR and CDR2 SFDVKD. There are 15 residues in the CDR3. V shed 3 bases and J shed 1 base, with 11 bases lying between them. The chain's CDR3 is CATSDPSMGNTEAFF. The DNA for the CDR3 is TGTGCCACCAGTGATCCTTCGATGGGGAACACTGAAGCTTTCTTT.

The rearrangement joins TRBV7-2 to TRBJ2-3; the D is unclear. Germline lookup yields CDR1 SGHTA and CDR2 FQGNSA. The CDR3 is 13 amino acids. V was trimmed by 4 bases and J by 6 bases, leaving 11 bases between them. Written as DNA, the CDR3 is TGTGCCAGCAGCTCCCTCCCTCCCGATACGCAGTATTTT. Its protein product is CASSSLPPDTQYF.

The sample holds a few counts of this clone. The V and J genes are TRBV27 and TRBJ2-1, with D perhaps TRBD1 (5 bases). V was clipped by 3 bases and J by 3 bases, with 12 bases between them. This CDR3 comprises 15 residues. Germline-derived CDR1 and CDR2 are MNHEY and SMNVEV (reference sequence). Written as DNA, the CDR3 is TGTGCCAGCAGTTTGACAGTTGTCCTCTACAATGAGCAGTTCTTC. The encoded protein is CASSLTVVLYNEQFF.

This chain links TRBV27 with TRBJ1-2; tentative D call: TRBD1 (6 bases). This CDR3 contains 15 residues. V was trimmed by 6 bases and J by 6 bases, leaving 20 bases between them. The germline CDR1 and CDR2 sequences are MNHEY and SMNVEV (reference sequence). CDR3 amino acids: CASRPFSASGDGYTF. The CDR3, as DNA: TGTGCCAGCAGACCGTTCTCTGCATCAGGGGATGGCTACACCTTC.

The V gene is TRBV18, the J gene TRBJ2-7; maybe TRBD2 (6 bases). Trimming cost V 2 bases and J 6 bases, with 11 bases left between them. The germline CDR1 and CDR2 sequences are KGHSH and LQKENI. CDR3 length: 13 residues. The CDR3: CASSPNSGREQYV. As DNA, the CDR3 is TGTGCCAGCTCACCAAACAGCGGGCGCGAGCAGTACGTC.

This chain uses TRBV12-3 or TRBV12-4 with TRBJ1-2; 7 bases align to TRBD1. V shed 3 bases and J 4 bases; nucleotides not matched to a gene: 2. This CDR3 has 13 amino acids. The CDR3 loop is CASSFGTAYGYTF. Written as DNA, the CDR3 is TGTGCCAGCAGTTTTGGGACAGCCTATGGCTACACCTTC.

This chain links TRBV5-4 with TRBJ2-3; the match to TRBD2 covers 8 bases. With 4 bases clipped from V and 0 bases from J, the junction kept 4 bases outside the gene matches. The CDR3 extends over 15 amino acids. Germline V gives CDR1 SGHNT, CDR2 YYREEE (reference sequence). CDR3 amino acids: CASSNKRGSTDTQYF. The CDR3 nucleotides are TGTGCCAGCAGCAATAAGCGGGGGAGCACAGATACGCAGTATTTT.

The chain combines TRBV5-1 with TRBJ2-2, with 7 positions matching TRBD1. Germline V gives CDR1 SGHRS, CDR2 YFSETQ. V gave up 4 bases and J gave up 2 bases; unmatched junction bases: 5. This CDR3 has 15 amino acids. The CDR3: CASSLGTANTGELFF. The CDR3 nucleotides read TGCGCCAGCAGCCTAGGGACAGCTAACACCGGGGAGCTGTTTTTT.

The V call is TRBV6-5, the J call TRBJ2-5; 7 nucleotides line up with TRBD2. Germline loops: CDR1 MNHEY, CDR2 SVGAGI. With V trimmed by 2 bases and J by 2 bases, 8 bases remained unmatched. The CDR3 runs to 16 residues. DNA for the CDR3: TGTGCCAGCAGTTACGGCACACGGGGAGGGCAAGAGACCCAGTACTTC. Residues: CASSYGTRGGQETQYF.

The V call is TRBV7-2, the J call TRBJ1-4; the D is unclear. CDR1 and CDR2 from the germline V gene are SGHTA and FQGNSA. The germline V and J ends were trimmed by 1 base and 8 bases, with 17 bases remaining between them. The CDR3 totals 16 residues. For the CDR3, the DNA is TGTGCCAGCAGCTTAGAGTTTGAGGGAGGGAACGAAAAACTGTTTTTT. This sequence encodes CASSLEFEGGNEKLFF.

This clone was detected a few times. The rearrangement uses TRBV3-1 (or the pseudogene TRBV3-2) and TRBJ1-6; 9 bases match TRBD1. V trimming: 9 bases; J trimming: 7 bases; junction bases outside the gene matches: 7. Germline V CDR1 and CDR2: LGHDT, YNNKEL (reference sequence). The CDR3 extends over 14 amino acids. The CDR3 region is CARPRGQGNSPLHF. For the CDR3, the DNA is TGTGCCAGACCCCGGGGACAGGGAAATTCACCCCTCCACTTT.

The genes are TRBV10-2 and TRBJ2-5; 7 bases fit TRBD2. The CDR3 has 11 amino acids. V was pared by 8 bases and J by 5 bases, with 2 bases of the junction left unmatched. Germline CDR1 WSHSY, CDR2 SAAADI. CDR3 in amino acids: CASGRAETQYF. CDR3 sequence (DNA): TGCGCCAGCGGGAGGGCGGAGACCCAGTACTTC.

The rearrangement uses TRBV27 and TRBJ2-7; either TRBD1 or TRBD2 may supply D (5 bases each). V lost 3 bases and J 3 bases, leaving 9 bases between the germline ends. CDR1 is MNHEY, CDR2 SMNVEV, per germline (reference sequence). The length of the CDR3 is 13 residues. Written as DNA, the CDR3 is TGTGCCAGCAGTTTGTCAGGGAGCTACGAGCAGTACGTC. Translated, it gives CASSLSGSYEQYV.

J is TRBJ1-3 and V is TRBV2; D call uncertain. The V end was cut by 3 bases, the J end by 0 bases, with 6 bases between. The CDR3 length is 14 residues. CDR1 is SNHLY and CDR2 is FYNNEI in the germline V gene. The CDR3 DNA sequence: TGTGCCAGCAGTGATTCGCGCTCTGGAAACACCATATATTTT. It codes for CASSDSRSGNTIYF.

The chain uses TRBV7-8 and TRBJ1-2; D remains unclear. Trimming removed 5 bases at V and 8 bases at J, with 18 bases between. Germline V CDR1 and CDR2: SGHVS, FQNEAQ. This CDR3 is 14 amino acids long. Here the CDR3 reads CASSRERAALGYTF. In nucleotides, the CDR3 is TGTGCCAGCAGCCGAGAGAGGGCGGCCTTGGGCTACACCTTC.